Below, 28 T cell receptor beta chains from the same sample are listed, as sequenced in a study of shared clonotypes between healthy human individuals. Libraries were prepared by immunoSEQ multiplex PCR; TCRdb keeps only in-frame clonotypes and omits some of them. The repertoire holds over a million clones, 95% to 99% seen once, with 0.45% in the top ten. The sample taken for sequencing was naive CD4+ T cells sorted from blood. As to subset: CD45RA+ positively selected. These TCRs come from a man aged 30-40 years in good health.

As to this clone: Additional DNA sequences in this sample encode the identical CDR3. CDR3 in DNA: TGTGCCAGCAGTGACTCAGGCTATGGCTACACCTTC. It translates to CASSDSGYGYTF. This chain connects TRBV6-4 to TRBJ1-2, with D hard to call. V lost 0 bases to trimming and J lost 4 bases, with 3 bases between them. The germline V gene encodes CDR1 MRHNA and CDR2 SNTAGT. The CDR3 is 12 residues long.

This rearrangement joins TRBV2 to TRBJ2-3, with 8 bases matching TRBD2. J lost 1 base, V lost 4 bases, and 4 bases had no gene match. Germline V gene data show CDR1 as SNHLY and CDR2 as FYNNEI. This CDR3 comprises 15 residues. The CDR3 coding sequence is TGTGCCAGCAGTGGAAAAGCGGGAGGCACAGATACGCAGTATTTT. This translates into CASSGKAGGTDTQYF.

The V and J genes are TRBV18 and TRBJ1-5, with 7 bases matching TRBD1. The V gene's germline CDR1 is KGHSH and CDR2 LQKENI. With 3 bases clipped from V and 6 bases from J, the junction kept 5 bases outside the gene matches. The CDR3 runs 14 residues. The CDR3 DNA reads TGTGCCAGCTCACCCCTACAGGGGATTCAGCCCCAGCATTTT. Amino acids: CASSPLQGIQPQHF.

The V call is TRBV2, the J call TRBJ2-3, with D hard to call. Trimming took 9 bases from V and 2 from J, leaving 21 bases between them. The CDR3 extends over 16 amino acids. Germline loops: CDR1 SNHLY, CDR2 FYNNEI. This CDR3 reads CASPRGLGKFTDTQYF. CDR3 in DNA: TGTGCCAGTCCCAGAGGTCTAGGTAAATTCACAGATACGCAGTATTTT.

The V and J genes are TRBV6-6 and TRBJ2-1, with D possibly being TRBD2 (7 bases). Germline V gene sequence: CDR1 MNHNY, CDR2 SVGAGI (reference sequence). V gave up 8 bases and J gave up 7 bases, with 24 bases separating them. This CDR3 region has 16 residues. CDR3 in amino acids: CASFEGEGRSFNEQFF. The CDR3 region has the DNA TGTGCCAGCTTCGAGGGGGAGGGCCGAAGCTTTAATGAGCAGTTCTTC.

The sample holds one count of this clone. V gene TRBV5-1 combines with J gene TRBJ2-1; 16 positions agree with TRBD2. Germline-derived CDR1 and CDR2 are SGHRS and YFSETQ. V shed 4 bases, J shed 8 bases, and the junction held 15 bases outside the gene matches. The CDR3 sequence is 19 residues long. The CDR3 loop is CASSRLGTSGRAARDEQFF. The CDR3 coding sequence is TGCGCCAGCAGCCGCTTAGGGACTAGCGGGAGGGCGGCTAGGGATGAGCAGTTCTTC.

As regards this clone: In the same sample, other DNA sequences code for this CDR3. The chain carries TRBV5-1 and TRBJ2-7; D ambiguous. This CDR3 has 14 residues. V was pared by 0 bases and J by 5 bases, with 12 bases between. The V gene's germline CDR1 is SGHRS and CDR2 YFSETQ. CDR3 DNA: TGCGCCAGCAGCTTGGCCGGCCAGGCAAACGAGCAGTACTTC. It encodes CASSLAGQANEQYF.

This chain uses TRBV5-4 with TRBJ2-5; 10 nucleotides agree with TRBD2. This CDR3 is 16 amino acids long. The trim removed 0 bases at V and 5 bases at J, leaving 7 bases unmatched. The germline V gene has CDR1 SGHNT and CDR2 YYREEE (reference sequence). CDR3 region: CASSLVSSGSLETQYF. DNA for the CDR3: TGTGCCAGCAGCTTGGTGTCTAGCGGGAGTCTCGAGACCCAGTACTTC. Filled out from reference TRBV5-4 and TRBJ2-5, the complete variable domain reads ETGVTQSPTHLIKTRGQQVTLRCSSQSGHNTVSWYQQALGQGPQFIFQYYREEENGRGNFPPRFSGLQFPNYSSELNVNALELDDSALYLCASSLVSSGSLETQYFGPGTRLLVL.

The chain links TRBV5-4 to TRBJ1-4; TRBD1 matches at 8 bases. Germline lookup yields CDR1 SGHNT and CDR2 YYREEE (reference sequence). Trimming at V came to 0 bases and at J to 2 bases, leaving 3 bases not matched to a gene. CDR3 size: 16 residues. The CDR3 protein is CASSLGRDRTNEKLFF. DNA of the CDR3: TGTGCCAGCAGCTTGGGAAGGGACAGGACTAATGAAAAACTGTTTTTT.

This chain joins TRBV5-1 and TRBJ1-5, with 8 bases identical to TRBD1. This CDR3 has 15 residues. V lost 3 bases to trimming and J lost 8 bases; unmatched junction nucleotides: 10. Per the germline V gene, CDR1 is SGHRS and CDR2 is YFSETQ. CDR3 sequence: CASSSTGTGFEPQHF. DNA of the CDR3: TGCGCCAGCAGCTCGACCGGGACAGGCTTCGAGCCCCAGCATTTT.

The chain is built from TRBV18 and TRBJ2-5; a weak D match, TRBD2 (5 bases). Germline assignment: CDR1 KGHSH and CDR2 LQKENI. V shed 5 bases and J shed 4 bases, with 11 bases lying between them. This CDR3 is 13 amino acids long. The DNA for the CDR3 is TGTGCCAGCTCAACGGACTTGAGAGAGACCCAGTACTTC. Its protein product is CASSTDLRETQYF.

The rearrangement links TRBV9 to TRBJ2-7; 7 bases line up with TRBD1. The CDR3 extends over 14 amino acids. Germline assignment: CDR1 SGDLS and CDR2 YYNGEE. V trimming: 3 bases; J trimming: 3 bases; junction bases outside the gene matches: 6. The CDR3 region is CASSGTGTVYEQYF. Here the CDR3 DNA reads TGTGCCAGCAGCGGGACCGGGACAGTCTACGAGCAGTACTTC.

V gene TRBV28 combines with J gene TRBJ2-7; D is unresolved. The CDR3 loop spans 13 amino acids. The V end was cut by 3 bases, the J end by 4 bases, with 10 bases between. Germline CDR1 reads MDHEN; CDR2 reads SYDVKM. CDR3 loop: CASSFVRPYEQYF. The CDR3, as DNA: TGTGCCAGCAGTTTCGTCAGACCTTACGAGCAGTACTTC.

J is TRBJ2-5 and V is TRBV29-1; 7 bases are a match to TRBD1. This CDR3 spans 13 amino acids. Germline values: CDR1 SQVTM, CDR2 ANQGSEA. Trimming cost V 6 bases and J 1 base; bases outside gene matches: 5. In DNA, the CDR3 is TGCAGCGTCGCCCGGGACAGCCAAGAGACCCAGTACTTC. Translating gives CSVARDSQETQYF.

V and J are TRBV28 and TRBJ2-7; 14 bases are shared with TRBD2. The V gene end was trimmed by 8 bases and the J gene end by 4 bases; junction bases not matched to a gene: 16. CDR3 length: 18 amino acids. From germline, CDR1 is MDHEN and CDR2 SYDVKM. The CDR3 nucleotides read TGTGCCAGCCCCCCGTCCGGGACTAGCGGGAGCCAAGGGTACGAGCAGTACTTC. Protein product: CASPPSGTSGSQGYEQYF. The complete variable domain, with remaining parts taken from reference TRBV28 and TRBJ2-7, reads DVKVTQSSRYLVKRTGEKVFLECVQDMDHENMFWYRQDPGLGLRLIYFSYDVKMKEKGDIPEGYSVSREKKERFSLILESASTNQTSMYLCASPPSGTSGSQGYEQYFGPGTRLTVT.

This rearrangement joins TRBV7-9 to TRBJ2-7, with unresolved D. Germline lookup yields CDR1 SEHNR and CDR2 FQNEAQ (reference sequence). Between the trimmed V and J ends, which lost 6 bases and 2 bases, there was a span of 11 bases. CDR3 length: 13 amino acids. Written as DNA, the CDR3 is TGTGCCAGCAGTCCGACTGACGCCTACGAGCAGTACTTC. Translating it yields CASSPTDAYEQYF.

The chain uses TRBV27 and TRBJ1-2; maybe TRBD1 (5 bases). CDR1 is MNHEY, CDR2 SMNVEV, per germline (reference sequence). The V end was cut by 8 bases, the J end by 8 bases, with 12 bases between. The CDR3 totals 11 residues. For the CDR3, the DNA is TGTGCCAGCGGGACGTTGGGGGGCTACACCTTC. Translated: CASGTLGGYTF.

The CDR3 here is CASSLGRTGMNEAFF. CDR3 in DNA: TGTGCCAGCAGCTTAGGACGGACAGGGATGAATGAAGCTTTCTTT. The rearrangement joins TRBV7-9 to TRBJ1-1; 8 positions agree with TRBD1. The V gene's germline CDR1 is SEHNR and CDR2 FQNEAQ (reference sequence). V lost 1 base, J lost 7 bases, and 8 bases stayed unmatched. The CDR3 is made up of 15 amino acids.

The V call is TRBV5-5, the J call TRBJ1-2; possibly TRBD1 for D (5 bases). The CDR3 extends over 15 amino acids. Per the germline V gene, CDR1 is SGHKS and CDR2 is YYEKEE (reference sequence). Trimming removed 1 base from V and 2 bases from J, with 12 bases in between. Written as DNA, the CDR3 is TGTGCCAGCAGCTTGTTGGTTGCAGGGAACTATGGCTACACCTTC. Amino acids: CASSLLVAGNYGYTF. Based on the CDR3 plus reference TRBV5-5 and TRBJ1-2, the full variable domain is DAGVTQSPTHLIKTRGQQVTLRCSPISGHKSVSWYQQVLGQGPQFIFQYYEKEERGRGNFPDRFSARQFPNYSSELNVNALLLGDSALYLCASSLLVAGNYGYTFGSGTRLTVV.

This clone was seen a single time. The chain joins TRBV5-1 to TRBJ2-2; D is unclear. Trimming took 0 bases from V and 5 from J, leaving 14 bases between them. The CDR3 spans 16 residues. Germline-derived CDR1 and CDR2 are SGHRS and YFSETQ. Here the CDR3 DNA reads TGCGCCAGCAGCTTGGATAAGGCGGTCGGGACCGGGGAGCTGTTTTTT. It translates to CASSLDKAVGTGELFF.

The V and J genes are TRBV4-3 and TRBJ2-7, with 7 nucleotides matching TRBD1. This CDR3 is built from 15 residues. Germline-derived CDR1 and CDR2 are LGHNA and YSLEER. V lost 0 bases, J lost 4 bases, and 6 bases stayed unmatched. The CDR3 region is CASSQELQGIYEQYF. CDR3 DNA sequence: TGCGCCAGCAGCCAAGAATTACAGGGGATATACGAGCAGTACTTC.

The V call is TRBV27, the J call TRBJ2-6; TRBD2 agrees at 8 bases. CDR1 is MNHEY, CDR2 SMNVEV, per germline (reference sequence). With 5 bases clipped from V and 4 bases from J, the junction kept 13 bases outside the gene matches. This CDR3 is 18 amino acids long. This CDR3 reads CASSRTSLLMWGANVLTF. The CDR3 coding sequence is TGTGCCAGCAGTAGGACTAGCCTCCTCATGTGGGGGGCCAACGTCCTGACTTTC. Drawing the rest from reference TRBV27 and TRBJ2-6, the complete variable domain is EAQVTQNPRYLITVTGKKLTVTCSQNMNHEYMSWYRQDPGLGLRQIYYSMNVEVTDKGDVPEGYKVSRKEKRNFPLILESPSPNQTSLYFCASSRTSLLMWGANVLTFGAGSRLTVL.

The rearrangement links TRBV6-5 to TRBJ2-5; no reliable D call. Trimming left V 5 bases short and J 5 bases short, with 9 bases between. Germline V gene sequence: CDR1 MNHEY, CDR2 SVGAGI. This CDR3 region has 12 residues. CDR3 residues: CASSTSRETQYF. The CDR3 region has the DNA TGTGCCAGCAGTACCTCACGGGAGACCCAGTACTTC.

This chain links TRBV6-1 with TRBJ2-2; 7 bases agree with TRBD1. The CDR3 runs 15 residues. Losses at the gene ends were 4 bases for V and 4 bases for J; bases not matched to a gene: 6. Germline CDR1 is MNHNS and CDR2 is SASEGT. DNA for the CDR3: TGTGCCAGCAGTGGGCAGGGGGTTACCACCGGGGAGCTGTTTTTT. Translated: CASSGQGVTTGELFF.

This clone has only one observation. This chain connects TRBV2 to TRBJ2-7; TRBD1 agrees at 8 bases. Unmatched junction bases numbered 6, after V lost 5 bases and J lost 3 bases. This CDR3 comprises 14 residues. CDR1 SNHLY and CDR2 FYNNEI come from the germline V gene. The CDR3, as DNA: TGTGCCAGCAGTTTAAGACAGGGGTTCTACGAGCAGTACTTC. This encodes CASSLRQGFYEQYF.

The chain carries TRBV28 and TRBJ2-7; D gene unclear. Trimming pared 2 bases from V and 1 base from J, leaving 15 bases between. Germline CDR1 MDHEN, CDR2 SYDVKM. This CDR3 comprises 16 residues. As DNA, the CDR3 is TGTGCCAGCAGTTTACAAAGGAACGAACGATCCTACGAGCAGTACTTC. It translates to CASSLQRNERSYEQYF.

As concerns this clone: A read error may account for a junction end that differs from germline. The V and J genes are TRBV2 and TRBJ2-7; 7 bases match TRBD1. This CDR3 has 13 amino acids. Germline-derived CDR1 and CDR2 are SNHLY and FYNNEI. In DNA form, the CDR3 reads TGTGCCAGCATTGAACAGGGGATGGGCGAGCAGTACTTC. Its translation is CASIEQGMGEQYF.

This chain uses TRBV6-6 with TRBJ2-1; D remains ambiguous. Germline-derived CDR1 and CDR2 are MNHNY and SVGAGI (reference sequence). CDR3 size: 15 residues. V lost 6 bases and J lost 3, with 15 bases in between. Here the CDR3 reads CASRLPLERYNEQFF. The CDR3 DNA follows: TGTGCCAGCAGACTGCCTCTGGAGCGCTACAATGAGCAGTTCTTC.